This passage covers 18 T cell receptor beta chains from one sample sequenced in a study of cytomegalovirus exposure and HLA in healthy donors. Primers: 60 Vbeta forward and 13 Jbeta reverse. Using immunoSEQ multiplex PCR, the repertoire was profiled, and TCRdb retains in-frame clones only, with some absent. Here the sample spans about 140,000 clones, about two thirds being singletons. The sequenced sample was PBMCs. Receptors were obtained from a man aged 50 to 60 in good health and CMV-seropositive.

The chain is built from TRBV7-8 and TRBJ1-1, with a possible D match to TRBD1 (5 bases). Germline CDR1 SGHVS, CDR2 FQNEAQ. The CDR3 has 13 amino acids. Trimming left V 4 bases short and J 10 bases short, with 16 bases between. CDR3 sequence reads: CASSSDKWRGAFF. The CDR3, as DNA: TGTGCCAGCAGCTCGGACAAATGGAGGGGAGCTTTCTTT.

As to this clone: At the DNA level, this CDR3 is encoded by other sequences in the same sample as well. The chain is built from TRBV2 and TRBJ1-2; unclear D gene. The ends were cut back, 6 bases at V and 2 bases at J, with 10 bases in the middle. Germline V lookup: CDR1 SNHLY, CDR2 FYNNEI. This CDR3 has 13 residues. The CDR3 here is CASSEETNYGYTF. CDR3 DNA: TGTGCCAGCAGCGAGGAGACGAACTATGGCTACACCTTC.

This clone was counted a few times. The chain recombines TRBV6-1 with TRBJ2-3; tentative D call: TRBD1 (5 bases). V shed 4 bases and J shed 6 bases, with 11 bases lying between them. Looked up from germline, CDR1 is MNHNS and CDR2 is SASEGT. The CDR3 has 13 residues. CDR3 sequence: CASSGFGHDTQYF. CDR3 DNA: TGTGCCAGCAGTGGTTTCGGACACGATACGCAGTATTTT.

This clone showed up just a few times. The chain's CDR3 is CASSVREPYEQYF. CDR3 sequence (DNA): TGTGCCAGCAGTGTACGGGAGCCCTACGAGCAGTACTTC. This chain connects TRBV6-1 to TRBJ2-7, with D tentatively TRBD2 (6 bases). V was trimmed by 4 bases and J by 2 bases, leaving 9 bases between them. Germline lookup yields CDR1 MNHNS and CDR2 SASEGT. This CDR3 region has 13 residues.

A few counts support this clone. This rearrangement joins TRBV7-2 to TRBJ2-3; D is unclear. This CDR3 comprises 16 residues. The germline V gene has CDR1 SGHTA and CDR2 FQGNSA. The V gene lost 5 bases and the J gene lost 4 bases, with 19 bases spanning the gap. The CDR3 reads CASSPNGQVRSDTQYF. The CDR3 coding sequence is TGTGCCAGCAGCCCGAATGGGCAAGTGAGATCAGATACGCAGTATTTT.

V and J are TRBV29-1 and TRBJ2-7; a weak D match, TRBD1 (6 bases). Trimming removed 2 bases from V and 3 bases from J, with 17 bases in between. The germline CDR1 and CDR2 sequences are SQVTM and ANQGSEA. The CDR3 totals 15 residues. The CDR3, as DNA: TGCAGCGTTGAAAAATCGACAGGCTTCAGCTACGAGCAGTACTTC. It encodes CSVEKSTGFSYEQYF.

The table lists this clone with a few counts. V gene TRBV7-3 combines with J gene TRBJ2-5, with a possible D match to TRBD1 (6 bases). Trimming left V 4 bases short and J 2 bases short, with 8 bases between. Germline CDR1 reads SGHTA; CDR2 reads FQGTGA. This CDR3 comprises 13 residues. DNA for the CDR3: TGTGCCAGCAGCTCGGACAGACAAGAGACCCAGTACTTC. It codes for CASSSDRQETQYF.

V and J are TRBV27 and TRBJ2-2; D possibly corresponds to TRBD2 (6 bases). This CDR3 spans 16 amino acids. V was cut by 8 bases and J by 3 bases, with 19 bases left in between. The germline gives CDR1 MNHEY, CDR2 SMNVEV (reference sequence). This CDR3 is CASGTLRRGYTGELFF. The CDR3 DNA follows: TGTGCCAGCGGAACTCTTAGGAGGGGATACACCGGGGAGCTGTTTTTT.

This clone was seen only a few times. This chain joins TRBV27 and TRBJ2-7; TRBD1 matches at 10 bases. The germline CDR1 and CDR2 sequences are MNHEY and SMNVEV (reference sequence). The CDR3 extends over 15 amino acids. After removal of 6 bases from V and 1 base from J, the junction contained 6 bases not matched to a gene. The CDR3 sequence: CASSYPGQGSYEQYF. The CDR3 DNA sequence: TGTGCCAGCAGCTATCCGGGACAGGGGTCCTACGAGCAGTACTTC.

CDR3 protein: CASSYRENRADTQYF. The CDR3 region has the DNA TGTGCCAGCAGTTACCGGGAGAACCGGGCAGATACGCAGTATTTT. J is TRBJ2-3 and V is TRBV6-5; a weak D match, TRBD2 (6 bases). V was shortened by 2 bases and J by 4 bases, with 13 bases between the two germline ends. The germline CDR1 and CDR2 sequences are MNHEY and SVGAGI. The CDR3 sequence is 15 residues long.

V and J are TRBV7-8 and TRBJ2-7, with TRBD2 matching over 9 bases. J was trimmed by 2 bases and V by 0 bases; bases with no gene match: 5. The CDR3 spans 16 residues. Germline values: CDR1 SGHVS, CDR2 FQNEAQ. CDR3: CASSLAPGGGAYEQYF. In DNA, the CDR3 is TGTGCCAGCAGCTTAGCTCCGGGCGGGGGGGCCTACGAGCAGTACTTC. Variable domain in full (rest from reference TRBV7-8 and TRBJ2-7): GAGVSQSPRYKVAKRGQDVALRCDPISGHVSLFWYQQALGQGPEFLTYFQNEAQLDKSGLPSDRFFAERPEGSVSTLKIQRTQQEDSAVYLCASSLAPGGGAYEQYFGPGTRLTVT.

V is TRBV10-3 and J is TRBJ1-4; no clear D gene. The CDR3 sequence is 14 residues long. V lost 0 bases and J 7 bases, leaving 9 bases between the germline ends. Germline V gene sequence: CDR1 ENHRY, CDR2 SYGVKD. CDR3 protein: CAISESAGIEKLFF. The CDR3 DNA follows: TGTGCCATCAGTGAGTCAGCAGGAATTGAAAAACTGTTTTTT.

The chain has TRBV18 and TRBJ1-5, with D tentatively TRBD1 (5 bases). CDR3 length equals 14 residues. The V end lost 2 bases, the J end lost 6 bases, and 11 bases lay between the germline ends. CDR1 is KGHSH and CDR2 is LQKENI in the germline V gene. The CDR3 region is CASSPDRGGQPQHF. The CDR3, as DNA: TGTGCCAGCTCACCAGATAGGGGAGGTCAGCCCCAGCATTTT.

The chain has TRBV6-6 and TRBJ1-1, with D possibly matching TRBD1 (6 bases). The CDR3 loop spans 12 amino acids. The germline V gene encodes CDR1 MNHNY and CDR2 SVGAGI (reference sequence). V gave up 6 bases and J gave up 8 bases, with 13 bases separating them. CDR3 loop: CASRGTSGEAFF. CDR3 DNA: TGTGCCAGCAGGGGGACATCGGGGGAAGCTTTCTTT.

This sequence joins TRBV4-3 and TRBJ1-6; TRBD1 might be the D (6 bases). The CDR3 length is 15 residues. CDR1 is LGHNA and CDR2 is YSLEER in the germline V gene. Between the trimmed V and J ends, which lost 0 bases and 7 bases, there was a span of 10 bases. Here the CDR3 DNA reads TGCGCCAGCAGCCAAGATATCAGGGGAAATTCACCCCTCCACTTT. It yields the protein CASSQDIRGNSPLHF.

In DNA, the CDR3 is TGTGCCAGCAGCCCTGACAGGCTGGCCTACGAGCAGTACTTC. This sequence encodes CASSPDRLAYEQYF. This rearrangement joins TRBV7-2 to TRBJ2-7, with D tentatively TRBD1 (6 bases). The CDR3 contains 14 residues. Per germline, CDR1 SGHTA and CDR2 FQGNSA. Trimming cost V 5 bases and J 2 bases, with 13 bases left between them.

The chain's CDR3 is CATSRGQGVYNEQFF. Here the CDR3 DNA reads TGTGCCACCAGCAGGGGACAGGGGGTCTACAATGAGCAGTTCTTC. The V call is TRBV15, the J call TRBJ2-1; 11 bases line up with TRBD1. Germline trimming cut 3 bases from V and 3 bases from J; bases unmatched to any gene: 1. CDR3 length: 15 amino acids. Per germline, CDR1 LNHNV and CDR2 YYDKDF (reference sequence).

This clone was seen once. The J gene is TRBJ1-2, the V gene TRBV10-3; D is possibly TRBD1 (5 bases). There are 12 residues in the CDR3. Trimming shortened V by 0 bases and J by 13 bases, and 12 bases separated the two germline ends. In germline, CDR1 is ENHRY, CDR2 SYGVKD. The CDR3 nucleotides are TGTGCCATCAGTGAGTCCGCAGGGCAGTTCACCTTC. This encodes CAISESAGQFTF.